The 23 T cell receptor beta chains presented below share a single source sample, sequenced in a study of lymphopenia after photon versus proton radiotherapy. Using immunoSEQ multiplex PCR, the repertoire was profiled, and TCRdb retains in-frame clones only, with some absent. Here the sample spans over 35,000 clones, about 86% being singletons. The input for sequencing was peripheral blood, taken from a patient treated with proton-based radiotherapy. All receptors come from a woman between 70 and 85 years old with pancreatic cancer. Some clones in this sample may be carry-over from other donors' samples.

The V and J genes are TRBV28 and TRBJ1-6; the D gene is possibly TRBD1 (5 bases). Per germline, CDR1 MDHEN and CDR2 SYDVKM. Trimming left V 2 bases short and J 7 bases short, with 9 bases between. The CDR3 spans 14 residues. The CDR3 nucleotides are TGTGCCAGCAGTTTAGGGCAGGGAAATTCACCCCTCCACTTT. Translation gives CASSLGQGNSPLHF. Drawing the rest from reference TRBV28 and TRBJ1-6, the complete variable domain is DVKVTQSSRYLVKRTGEKVFLECVQDMDHENMFWYRQDPGLGLRLIYFSYDVKMKEKGDIPEGYSVSREKKERFSLILESASTNQTSMYLCASSLGQGNSPLHFGNGTRLTVT.

This clone was observed a single time. The V call is TRBV5-4, the J call TRBJ1-1; tentatively, D is TRBD1 (5 bases). The CDR3 consists of 14 residues. V lost 4 bases, J lost 1 base, and 11 bases lay in between. CDR1 and CDR2 from the germline V gene are SGHNT and YYREEE (reference sequence). DNA of the CDR3: TGTGCCAGCAGCCTACAGGTGGGGAACACTGAAGCTTTCTTT. Protein product: CASSLQVGNTEAFF.

V usage is TRBV2 and J usage is TRBJ2-5; 15 nucleotides line up with TRBD2. From germline, CDR1 is SNHLY and CDR2 FYNNEI. The CDR3 extends over 15 amino acids. Trimming at V came to 3 bases and at J to 5 bases, leaving 1 base not matched to a gene. CDR3: CASSDGTSGRETQYF. CDR3 DNA sequence: TGTGCCAGCAGTGACGGGACTAGCGGGAGGGAGACCCAGTACTTC.

This chain links TRBV4-1 with TRBJ2-2, with D perhaps being TRBD1 or TRBD2 (5 bases each). The CDR3 runs 14 residues. The V and J ends lost 2 bases and 4 bases respectively, with 8 bases between them. Germline-derived CDR1 and CDR2 are MGHRA and YSYEKL. CDR3 sequence (DNA): TGCGCCAGCAGCCAACCTGGGGGCACCGGGGAGCTGTTTTTT. Its translation: CASSQPGGTGELFF.

The chain recombines TRBV28 with TRBJ1-2; D possibly corresponds to TRBD1 (5 bases). V was clipped by 4 bases and J by 3 bases, with 12 bases between them. The CDR3 has 14 amino acids. CDR1 MDHEN and CDR2 SYDVKM come from the germline V gene. The CDR3 coding sequence is TGTGCCAGCAGTTCCGGGACGGCGGACTATGGCTACACCTTC. This encodes CASSSGTADYGYTF.

This clone occurred once. The gene calls are TRBV19 and TRBJ2-4; maybe TRBD2 (6 bases). Deletions cut 7 bases from V and 0 bases from J, with 10 bases between. Germline V gene data show CDR1 as LNHDA and CDR2 as SQIVND (reference sequence). This CDR3 has 14 amino acids. This chain's CDR3 is CASIPGVAKNIQYF. The CDR3 DNA reads as TGTGCCAGTATTCCGGGGGTAGCCAAAAACATTCAGTACTTC.

The chain couples TRBV5-1 to TRBJ2-3, with TRBD2 matching 11 bases. The germline gives CDR1 SGHRS, CDR2 YFSETQ. With V trimmed by 4 bases and J by 3 bases, 7 bases remained unmatched. There are 16 residues in the CDR3. The DNA for the CDR3 is TGCGCCAGCAGCATCTTAGCGGGAGGGCGGACAGATACGCAGTATTTT. This codes for CASSILAGGRTDTQYF.

DNA for the CDR3: TGTGCCTGGAGTGCCTCCGGGACAGGGGTAGCGCATCAGCCCCAGCATTTT. Translating it yields CAWSASGTGVAHQPQHF. V gene TRBV30 combines with J gene TRBJ1-5; TRBD1 matches at 10 bases. Germline-derived CDR1 and CDR2 are GTSNPN and SVGIG (reference sequence). Trimming at V came to 1 base and at J to 5 bases, leaving 11 bases not matched to a gene. The CDR3 sequence is 17 residues long.

The V call is TRBV11-1, the J call TRBJ2-2; maybe TRBD2 (6 bases). The CDR3 runs 14 residues. V dropped 5 bases and J dropped 1 base, with 8 bases sitting between them. The V gene's germline CDR1 is SGHAT and CDR2 FQDESV (reference sequence). The DNA for the CDR3 is TGTGCCAGCAGCCGAGCGGGGAACACCGGGGAGCTGTTTTTT. Translating it yields CASSRAGNTGELFF.

V gene TRBV29-1 combines with J gene TRBJ2-3; D is undetermined. The V end was cut by 4 bases, the J end by 5 bases, with 13 bases between. There are 13 residues in the CDR3. Per germline, CDR1 SQVTM and CDR2 ANQGSEA. CDR3: CSVGRATGDTQYF. CDR3 sequence (DNA): TGCAGCGTTGGCCGGGCTACGGGAGATACGCAGTATTTT.

The genes are TRBV9 and TRBJ1-2; weak D call: TRBD1 (5 bases). Germline CDR1 reads SGDLS; CDR2 reads YYNGEE. The V end lost 0 bases, the J end lost 2 bases, and 11 bases lay between the germline ends. The CDR3 has 15 residues. Here the CDR3 DNA reads TGTGCCAGCAGCGTAGACGGAGGGGTCAACTATGGCTACACCTTC. Translating gives CASSVDGGVNYGYTF.

The rearrangement joins TRBV11-2 to TRBJ2-1; D tentatively reads TRBD1 or TRBD2 (5 bases each). CDR1 and CDR2 (germline): SGHAT, FQNNGV. CDR3 length: 15 amino acids. V was pared by 5 bases and J by 8 bases, with 19 bases between. CDR3 DNA sequence: TGTGCCAGCAGCCCTAGCCCAGGGATTCTAGATGAGCAGTTCTTC. Translated: CASSPSPGILDEQFF.

This chain connects TRBV4-2 to TRBJ2-5, with a tentative D call TRBD2 (6 bases). This CDR3 region has 15 residues. Trimming pared 1 base from V and 1 base from J, leaving 10 bases between. Germline values: CDR1 LGHNA, CDR2 YNFKEQ. In DNA, the CDR3 is TGTGCCAGCAGCCAAGGGGGACTCCTCCAAGAGACCCAGTACTTC. Translation: CASSQGGLLQETQYF.

This clone has a single count. The V gene is TRBV5-4, the J gene TRBJ2-7, with a weak D call TRBD1 (6 bases). Trimming took 4 bases from V and 1 from J, leaving 12 bases between them. This CDR3 contains 14 residues. Germline CDR1 reads SGHNT; CDR2 reads YYREEE (reference sequence). CDR3 in amino acids: CASSTRDTSYEQYF. In nucleotides, the CDR3 is TGTGCCAGCAGCACCCGGGACACTTCCTACGAGCAGTACTTC.

This sequence joins TRBV28 and TRBJ1-5; D call uncertain. V shed 9 bases and J shed 0 bases, with 6 bases lying between them. This CDR3 is built from 12 residues. In germline, CDR1 is MDHEN, CDR2 SYDVKM. CDR3 region: CASFVSNQPQHF. As DNA, the CDR3 is TGTGCCAGTTTTGTTAGCAATCAGCCCCAGCATTTT.

J is TRBJ2-5 and V is TRBV10-2; D is possibly TRBD2 (6 bases). The ends were cut back, 2 bases at V and 5 bases at J, with 12 bases in the middle. Germline lookup yields CDR1 WSHSY and CDR2 SAAADI. The CDR3 runs to 14 residues. The CDR3 nucleotides read TGCGCCAGCAGTGAGATAAGGAGCGGGGAGACCCAGTACTTC. Its translation is CASSEIRSGETQYF.

The chain couples TRBV6-5 to TRBJ1-1; D might be TRBD1 (6 bases). CDR3 length: 13 residues. Germline V gene lookup returns CDR1 MNHEY and CDR2 SVGAGI. V lost 8 bases to trimming and J lost 7 bases, with 17 bases between them. The DNA for the CDR3 is TGTGCCAGCCGCTCGGGGGCGGGAAGTGAAGCTTTCTTT. Residues: CASRSGAGSEAFF.

This chain connects TRBV5-4 to TRBJ2-6; a weak D match, TRBD1 (6 bases). V lost 2 bases and J lost 4, with 10 bases in between. Germline values: CDR1 SGHNT, CDR2 YYREEE (reference sequence). The CDR3 loop spans 15 amino acids. CDR3 sequence reads: CASSFVGAGANVLTF. The CDR3 DNA is TGTGCCAGCAGCTTTGTGGGGGCCGGGGCCAACGTCCTGACTTTC.

V and J are TRBV10-2 and TRBJ1-2, with no clear D. Trimming shortened V by 0 bases and J by 6 bases, and 8 bases separated the two germline ends. There are 13 residues in the CDR3. Germline CDR1 and CDR2: WSHSY and SAAADI. DNA of the CDR3: TGCGCCAGCAGTGAGTCGACCGTGAATGGCTACACCTTC. Encoded protein: CASSESTVNGYTF.

CDR3 bases: TGTGCCAGCAGTGAAGACGGGGCCTATTCGGTCGATGAGCAGTTCTTC. Translating it yields CASSEDGAYSVDEQFF. The V and J genes are TRBV2 and TRBJ2-1; the D call may be TRBD1 or TRBD2 (5 bases each). The germline gives CDR1 SNHLY, CDR2 FYNNEI. The V and J ends lost 1 base and 8 bases respectively, with 18 bases between them. The CDR3 is 16 residues long.

The chain recombines TRBV6-6 with TRBJ1-3; possibly TRBD1 for D (5 bases). Per germline, CDR1 MNHNY and CDR2 SVGAGI (reference sequence). The germline V and J ends were trimmed by 2 bases and 3 bases, with 11 bases remaining between them. The CDR3 is made up of 15 amino acids. For the CDR3, the DNA is TGTGCCAGCAGTTACCGCGGGGGGAATGGAAACACCATATATTTT. Amino acid sequence: CASSYRGGNGNTIYF.

The CDR3 is CAISESDRVASDEQFF. DNA for the CDR3: TGTGCCATCAGTGAGTCGGACAGGGTGGCTTCCGATGAGCAGTTCTTC. The chain couples TRBV10-3 to TRBJ2-1; 8 nucleotides line up with TRBD1. The CDR3 runs 16 residues. Looked up from germline, CDR1 is ENHRY and CDR2 is SYGVKD. The V and J ends lost 0 bases and 8 bases, in that order; junction bases with no gene match: 9.

CDR3 protein: CASRGGSSTDTQYF. DNA of the CDR3: TGTGCCAGCAGGGGCGGTTCTAGCACAGATACGCAGTATTTT. The V call is TRBV11-3, the J call TRBJ2-3; D remains unclear. The germline CDR1 and CDR2 sequences are SGHNT and YENEEA. V lost 6 bases to trimming and J lost 0 bases, with 10 bases between them. The CDR3 runs to 14 residues.